This is a list of T cell receptor beta chains from one sample in a study of blood T cell repertoires in COVID-19. Data came from immunoSEQ multiplex PCR; TCRdb stores just in-frame clones and leaves some out. The sample shows some 76,000 clones, roughly 90% of them seen only once. Input material: peripheral blood. These receptors came from an elderly man in a cohort sampled during active COVID-19. The CDR3 runs from the conserved cysteine through the conserved F or W. D genes are given only for firm matches.

j_call: TRBJ2-3; v_call: TRBV5-1; d_call: .; cdr3_aa: CASSLGSAESTQYF; cdr3_nt: TGCGCCAGCAGCTTGGGGTCAGCGGAGTCTACGCAGTATTTT
j_call: TRBJ1-1; v_call: TRBV3-1/TRBV3-2; d_call: TRBD1; cdr3_aa: CASSHKRDSSNTEAFF; cdr3_nt: TGTGCCAGCAGCCACAAACGGGACAGCTCGAACACTGAAGCTTTCTTT
j_call: TRBJ1-1; v_call: TRBV29-1; d_call: .; cdr3_aa: CSVGARSITEAFF; cdr3_nt: TGCAGCGTTGGAGCCAGGTCGATAACTGAAGCTTTCTTT
j_call: TRBJ1-6; v_call: TRBV10-3; d_call: .; cdr3_aa: CAISDLGHGNSPLHF; cdr3_nt: TGTGCCATCAGTGATTTGGGACACGGTAATTCACCCCTCCACTTT
j_call: TRBJ1-3; v_call: TRBV5-1; d_call: .; cdr3_aa: CASSAGTPGNTIYF; cdr3_nt: TGCGCCAGCAGCGCCGGGACACCTGGAAACACCATATATTTT
j_call: TRBJ2-7; v_call: TRBV2; d_call: TRBD2; cdr3_aa: CASRSLGGGVEQYF; cdr3_nt: TGTGCCAGCAGGTCTCTCGGGGGGGGAGTCGAGCAGTACTTC
j_call: TRBJ2-7; v_call: TRBV15; d_call: .; cdr3_aa: CATSSSLLGGARYEQYF; cdr3_nt: TGTGCCACCAGCTCTTCCCTACTGGGGGGGGCCCGCTACGAGCAGTACTTC
j_call: TRBJ2-5; v_call: TRBV28; d_call: .; cdr3_aa: CASSPSGLDQETQYF; cdr3_nt: TGTGCCAGCAGCCCCTCCGGTCTGGACCAAGAGACCCAGTACTTC
j_call: TRBJ1-6; v_call: TRBV7-8; d_call: TRBD1; cdr3_aa: CASSQGTGRSPLHF; cdr3_nt: TGTGCCAGCAGCCAAGGGACAGGGAGGTCACCCCTCCACTTT
j_call: TRBJ1-2; v_call: TRBV18; d_call: TRBD1; cdr3_aa: CASSPGTGGYGYTF; cdr3_nt: TGTGCCAGCTCACCCGGGACAGGTGGTTATGGCTACACCTTC
j_call: TRBJ1-2; v_call: TRBV12-3/TRBV12-4; d_call: TRBD1; cdr3_aa: CASNQGQGYGYTF; cdr3_nt: TGTGCCAGCAACCAAGGACAGGGCTATGGCTACACCTTC
j_call: TRBJ1-6; v_call: TRBV7-2; d_call: TRBD1; cdr3_aa: CASSSSWDRASPLHF; cdr3_nt: TGTGCCAGCAGCTCTAGTTGGGACAGAGCTTCACCCCTCCACTTT
j_call: TRBJ2-3; v_call: TRBV9; d_call: TRBD2; cdr3_aa: CASSVVVAGFTDTQYF; cdr3_nt: TGTGCCAGCAGCGTAGTTGTAGCGGGCTTCACAGATACGCAGTATTTT
j_call: TRBJ2-7; v_call: TRBV5-1; d_call: TRBD1; cdr3_aa: CASSLGRGPGSYEQYF; cdr3_nt: TGCGCCAGCAGCTTGGGCAGGGGGCCCGGCTCCTACGAGCAGTACTTC
j_call: TRBJ1-2; v_call: TRBV18; d_call: .; cdr3_aa: CASSLGLTGARGYTF; cdr3_nt: TGTGCCAGCTCACTCGGGCTGACAGGCGCTAGGGGCTACACCTTC
j_call: TRBJ1-2; v_call: TRBV6-2/TRBV6-3; d_call: .; cdr3_aa: CASSYGASGYGYTF; cdr3_nt: TGTGCCAGCAGTTACGGGGCCTCCGGGTATGGCTACACCTTC